This T cell receptor beta chain stems from a study of blood T cell repertoires in COVID-19. Some clones are missing from TCRdb's copy, which holds only in-frame ones; the method was immunoSEQ multiplex PCR. The sample lists more than 350,000 clones, about 86% occurring once. V lost 3 bases to trimming and J lost 6 bases; unmatched junction nucleotides: 8. Per the germline V gene, CDR1 is SGDLS and CDR2 is YYNGEE. The CDR3 runs 15 residues. Individuals aged roughly 18 to 95 years were recruited from 24 US areas. This TCR came from a woman aged 50 to 60 who had recovered from COVID-19. The sample comprised PBMCs or T cells enriched from blood (not recorded which). This chain joins TRBV9 and TRBJ2-1, with TRBD1 matching over 8 bases. In nucleotides, the CDR3 is TGTGCCAGCAGCGAAGGGACAGGTCGTAGCAATGAGCAGTTCTTC. Protein product: CASSEGTGRSNEQFF.